Listed below are T cell receptor beta chains from one sample, sequenced in a study of blood T cell repertoires in COVID-19. Clones were read by immunoSEQ multiplex PCR, and TCRdb kept only the in-frame ones, dropping some. Here the sample spans more than 65,000 clones, around 87% being singletons. Sequenced input: peripheral blood. The source of these receptors is a man over 45 with active COVID-19. Each CDR3 is given with its conserved first and last residue.

v_gene	CDR3aa
TRBV19	CASSAWGPGQGREKLFF
TRBV19	CASSVSRQPQHF
TRBV7-2	CASSLGAVVETQYF
TRBV28	CASSSPRGTTSSARETQYF
TRBV27	CASSKTDEFNQPQHF
TRBV5-4	CASSPQMGGTFSSTDTQYF
TRBV11-2	CASSLGGLAGGLMETQYF
TRBV3-1/TRBV3-2	CASSPGREAFF
TRBV4-1	CASSQVTRGQGNYEQYF
TRBV9	CASSQGQGIQTQYF
TRBV6-4	CASKRPPGQGGYGYTF
TRBV5-6	CASSYPTGQPEQYF
TRBV9	CASSARQGVNSPLHF
TRBV28	CASSLSRMGLMSIQYF
TRBV6-5	CASRPTGGTGQPQHF
TRBV7-2	CASSQRDYSDTQYF
TRBV24-1	CATSNLDSYEQYF
TRBV24-1	CATSDFQGYEQYF
TRBV19	CASSTTAAYEQYF
TRBV12-3/TRBV12-4	CASSFVSQETQYF
TRBV9	CASSEGRGTRLAPLHF
TRBV10-2	CASSGTSGGSYNEQFF
TRBV5-1	CASSLWTGNTEAFF
TRBV28	CAIKEGTGDYEQYF
TRBV11-2	CASSLESPTGSSYNEQFF
TRBV7-6	CASSLRLANTGELFF
TRBV4-3	CASSLDREGYGYTF
TRBV19	CASSIGKVSGTHYNEQFF
TRBV11-3	CASSLGATAYSYNEQFF
TRBV7-2	CASSLRALGYGYTF
TRBV5-1	CASSFGGTEAFF
TRBV11-3	CASSPTGQYNEQFF
TRBV24-1	CATSDPRTGSTGTTNEKLFF
TRBV19	CASSSGTANTEAFF
TRBV27	CGTRGHHSYEQYF
TRBV7-2	CASSSDKALLETQYF
TRBV11-2	CASSLTGYASPLHF
TRBV30	CAWSPAGRFADTQYF
TRBV6-2/TRBV6-3	CASSYPGTGAAQYF
TRBV5-6	CASSLSGRSSSYNEQFF
TRBV27	CASAQTGDNSPLHF
TRBV28	CASNGQGVAGNTIYF
TRBV30	CAWSVLESSREQFF
TRBV3-1/TRBV3-2	CASSQVDRSIAGRTSYNEQFF
TRBV6-5	CASSLSVQAPGYTF